A selection of T cell receptor beta chains follows, all from one sample in a study of cytomegalovirus exposure and HLA in healthy donors. Produced via immunoSEQ multiplex PCR; TCRdb's table is partial and in-frame only. Here the sample spans approximately 190,000 clones, about 80% being singletons. The sequencing input was PBMCs. The source of these receptors is a woman under 40 in good health and CMV-seropositive. Each CDR3 is given with its conserved first and last residue. The order of the fields is J gene, D gene, V gene, clone size, CDR3 protein, CDR3 DNA. The D gene is left open where the match is weak. Size tells how often a clone was seen (once, few, many) or the class of an expanded clone, and some rows leave it out.

J gene: TRBJ2-6
D gene: TRBD2
V gene: TRBV28
clone size: NA
CDR3 protein: CASSPNRGGGSGANVLTF
CDR3 DNA: TGTGCCAGCAGTCCCAACCGGGGGGGAGGCTCTGGGGCCAACGTCCTGACTTTC

J gene: TRBJ1-1
D gene: NA
V gene: TRBV6-5
clone size: NA
CDR3 protein: CASSYSSGMNTEAFF
CDR3 DNA: TGTGCCAGCAGTTACTCTTCCGGGATGAACACTGAAGCTTTCTTT

J gene: TRBJ2-3
D gene: TRBD1
V gene: TRBV19
clone size: few
CDR3 protein: CASSRGTGRADTQYF
CDR3 DNA: TGTGCCAGTAGCCGAGGGACAGGGAGGGCAGATACGCAGTATTTT

J gene: TRBJ2-7
D gene: NA
V gene: TRBV27
clone size: NA
CDR3 protein: CASSLSHPSYEQYF
CDR3 DNA: TGTGCCAGCAGTTTATCACACCCTTCCTACGAGCAGTACTTC

J gene: TRBJ2-1
D gene: TRBD2
V gene: TRBV13
clone size: NA
CDR3 protein: CASSLGAGVHNEQFF
CDR3 DNA: TGTGCCAGCAGCTTAGGAGCGGGAGTCCACAATGAGCAGTTCTTC

J gene: TRBJ1-5
D gene: TRBD1
V gene: TRBV18
clone size: NA
CDR3 protein: CASSRTGGNQPQHF
CDR3 DNA: TGTGCCAGCTCACGGACAGGTGGAAATCAGCCCCAGCATTTT

J gene: TRBJ2-5
D gene: NA
V gene: TRBV11-2
clone size: few
CDR3 protein: CARRGRGGQETQYF
CDR3 DNA: TGTGCCAGAAGGGGCAGGGGTGGACAAGAGACCCAGTACTTC

J gene: TRBJ1-4
D gene: TRBD1
V gene: TRBV30
clone size: once
CDR3 protein: CAWSDHRGANEKLFF
CDR3 DNA: TGTGCCTGGAGCGACCACAGGGGGGCTAATGAAAAACTGTTTTTT

J gene: TRBJ2-1
D gene: NA
V gene: TRBV7-2
clone size: NA
CDR3 protein: CASSLASEDEQFF
CDR3 DNA: TGTGCCAGCAGCTTAGCATCGGAGGATGAGCAGTTCTTC

J gene: TRBJ1-5
D gene: NA
V gene: TRBV7-2
clone size: NA
CDR3 protein: CASSLRGGSRGNQPQHF
CDR3 DNA: TGTGCCAGCAGCTTAAGGGGAGGGAGTAGGGGGAATCAGCCCCAGCATTTT

J gene: TRBJ2-7
D gene: NA
V gene: TRBV15
clone size: NA
CDR3 protein: CATSRVPGGGYEQYF
CDR3 DNA: TGTGCCACCAGCAGGGTCCCGGGGGGCGGCTACGAGCAGTACTTC

J gene: TRBJ2-5
D gene: NA
V gene: TRBV16
clone size: NA
CDR3 protein: CASSRLPQETQYF
CDR3 DNA: TGTGCCAGCAGCCGACTACCACAAGAGACCCAGTACTTC

J gene: TRBJ1-5
D gene: NA
V gene: TRBV6-6
clone size: NA
CDR3 protein: CASSPGGRGNQPQHF
CDR3 DNA: TGTGCCAGCAGCCCCGGGGGAAGGGGCAATCAGCCCCAGCATTTT

J gene: TRBJ2-1
D gene: TRBD1
V gene: TRBV25-1
clone size: few
CDR3 protein: CASSVAPGQGESNEQFF
CDR3 DNA: TGTGCCAGCAGTGTCGCACCGGGACAGGGGGAAAGCAATGAGCAGTTCTTC

J gene: TRBJ2-2
D gene: TRBD1
V gene: TRBV13
clone size: NA
CDR3 protein: CASSEGGPAGELFF
CDR3 DNA: TGTGCCAGCAGTGAAGGGGGCCCCGCCGGGGAGCTGTTTTTT